This entry describes one TCR beta chain. Its antigen is undetermined. The data were produced by immunoSEQ multiplex PCR, yet TCRdb's version contains in-frame clones alone and is incomplete. The top ten clones hold around 1.8% of a sample with some 30,000 clones, about 80% of them seen once. Sorting took every CD4+ cell except CD45RA+CCR7+CD95- naive cells, reaching over 98% purity. CD4 and CD14 magnetic microbeads positively selected total CD4+ T cells and monocytes. This entry comes from a study of human CD4 T cells and Enterobacteriaceae. Study results and caveats: Ex vivo, broadly cross-reactive clonotypes appeared more expanded than specific ones.

J was trimmed by 6 bases and V by 5 bases; bases with no gene match: 7. This CDR3 contains 14 residues. Germline V gene sequence: CDR1 PRHDT, CDR2 FYEKMQ (reference sequence). Sequencing was performed on memory CD4+ T cells from blood. The J gene is TRBJ2-7, the V gene TRBV13, with 10 bases that match TRBD1. The clonotype comes from a human donor in good health. In DNA, the CDR3 is TGTGCCAGCAGCACGACAGGGGGCGCGGGCGAGCAGTACTTC. Protein: CASSTTGGAGEQYF.